The clone carrying this TCR beta chain was observed a few times. No antigen is known for it. The data derive from a study of blood T cells in healthy people across ages. This CDR3 spans 15 amino acids. Germline V gene data show CDR1 as LNHDA and CDR2 as SQIVND (reference sequence). The germline V and J ends were trimmed by 0 bases and 6 bases, with 11 bases remaining between them. Through a sample-barcoded 5' primer and a J-beta primer mix, a second PCR was run for roughly 6 to 12 cycles. TCRdb independently ran MiXCR on the 5' RACE reads; one entry per CDR3 protein. The table includes 700,000 or so distinct CDR3 sequences, approximately 21% detected once. Overall study findings and caveats: Among long-lived donors, naive CD4+ cells were more numerous and diversity higher than in aged donors.

The sequenced material came from blood. This clonotype originated in a man between 65 and 79 years old in good health. The rearrangement joins TRBV19 to TRBJ1-4; D is possibly TRBD1 (5 bases). Written as DNA, the CDR3 is TGTGCCAGTAGTATAGATGGGCAGGGAGATGAAAAACTGTTTTTT. It is translated as CASSIDGQGDEKLFF.